The 27 T cell receptor beta chains below were found in one sample sequenced in a study of blood T cell repertoires in COVID-19. The data were produced by immunoSEQ multiplex PCR, yet TCRdb's version contains in-frame clones alone and is incomplete. The top ten hold 1% to 1.5% of the sample, which has fewer than 500,000 clones, more than 70% seen once. Specimen: PBMCs or T cells enriched from blood (not recorded which). Source of these receptors: a man aged 30-40 years who had recovered from COVID-19.

The V gene is TRBV5-4, the J gene TRBJ2-7; 10 nucleotides match TRBD1. The CDR3 runs 14 residues. V gave up 2 bases and J gave up 8 bases; unmatched junction bases: 7. Germline V gene sequence: CDR1 SGHNT, CDR2 YYREEE (reference sequence). The CDR3 is CASSFRDRGIQQYF. Written as DNA, the CDR3 is TGTGCCAGCAGCTTCCGGGACAGGGGCATCCAGCAGTACTTC. The full variable domain, completed using reference TRBV5-4 and TRBJ2-7, is ETGVTQSPTHLIKTRGQQVTLRCSSQSGHNTVSWYQQALGQGPQFIFQYYREEENGRGNFPPRFSGLQFPNYSSELNVNALELDDSALYLCASSFRDRGIQQYFGPGTRLTVT.

The chain joins TRBV19 to TRBJ2-7, with D perhaps matching TRBD1 (5 bases). From germline, CDR1 is LNHDA and CDR2 SQIVND (reference sequence). This CDR3 comprises 14 residues. V was pared by 6 bases and J by 5 bases, with 17 bases between. In nucleotides, the CDR3 is TGTGCCAGTAGCCCCCTTATTGGGGCCAACGAGCAGTACTTC. This gives the protein CASSPLIGANEQYF.

The chain employs TRBV5-4 and TRBJ1-1, with 7 bases lining up with TRBD1. The CDR3 covers 13 residues. After removal of 4 bases from V and 4 bases from J, the junction contained 4 bases not matched to a gene. CDR1 is SGHNT, CDR2 YYREEE, per germline (reference sequence). CDR3 DNA sequence: TGTGCCAGCAGCCCAGGGGGTAGCACTGAAGCTTTCTTT. It is translated as CASSPGGSTEAFF.

V usage is TRBV7-9 and J usage is TRBJ2-7; TRBD1 is a possible D gene (6 bases). The germline V and J ends were trimmed by 5 bases and 6 bases, with 11 bases remaining between them. CDR3 length equals 12 residues. Per germline, CDR1 SEHNR and CDR2 FQNEAQ (reference sequence). In DNA, the CDR3 is TGTGCCAGCAGCAAACAGGGCCTCGAGCAGTACTTC. It encodes CASSKQGLEQYF.

The chain carries TRBV7-9 and TRBJ1-2; 10 nucleotides agree with TRBD1. Germline V gives CDR1 SEHNR, CDR2 FQNEAQ (reference sequence). This CDR3 is built from 13 residues. V was pared by 7 bases and J by 6 bases, with 5 bases of the junction left unmatched. CDR3: CASNRQGADGYTF. The CDR3 bases are TGTGCCAGCAATCGACAGGGGGCTGATGGCTACACCTTC.

V usage is TRBV27 and J usage is TRBJ2-7; 7 positions match TRBD1. V shed 0 bases and J 3 bases; nucleotides not matched to a gene: 5. Germline V gives CDR1 MNHEY, CDR2 SMNVEV (reference sequence). This CDR3 comprises 15 residues. As DNA, the CDR3 is TGTGCCAGCAGTTTATCAGGGACAGCTCTCTACGAGCAGTACTTC. Translating gives CASSLSGTALYEQYF.

V gene TRBV5-5 combines with J gene TRBJ1-5, with 8 nucleotides matching TRBD1. With V trimmed by 0 bases and J by 1 base, 0 bases remained unmatched. This CDR3 is 15 amino acids long. Germline V gives CDR1 SGHKS, CDR2 YYEKEE (reference sequence). The CDR3 region is CASSLGQGSNQPQHF. DNA of the CDR3: TGTGCCAGCAGCTTGGGACAGGGGAGCAATCAGCCCCAGCATTTT.

This chain links TRBV7-2 with TRBJ2-7; a weak D match, TRBD1 (5 bases). CDR3 length: 13 amino acids. Germline assignment: CDR1 SGHTA and CDR2 FQGNSA. V gave up 6 bases and J gave up 0 bases, with 9 bases separating them. CDR3 sequence (DNA): TGTGCCAGCAGATTCGACAGCTCCTACGAGCAGTACTTC. It specifies CASRFDSSYEQYF.

V gene TRBV29-1 combines with J gene TRBJ1-1; D ambiguous. The germline gives CDR1 SQVTM, CDR2 ANQGSEA. Between the trimmed V and J ends, which lost 4 bases and 3 bases, there was a span of 9 bases. The CDR3 loop spans 12 amino acids. This chain's CDR3 is CSVVRVDTEAFF. The CDR3, as DNA: TGCAGCGTTGTCCGGGTAGACACTGAAGCTTTCTTT.

V gene TRBV12-3 or TRBV12-4 combines with J gene TRBJ1-3; D is unresolved. Trimming pared 8 bases from V and 3 bases from J, leaving 11 bases between. CDR3 length: 13 residues. The CDR3, as DNA: TGTGCCAGCTCCTGGAGCGGTGGAAACACCATATATTTT. Translation gives CASSWSGGNTIYF.

The CDR3 nucleotides read TGTGCCAGCAGTGAAGTTGGGGGACTAGCGGGGAGAAAAAACATTCAGTACTTC. It encodes CASSEVGGLAGRKNIQYF. This rearrangement joins TRBV6-1 to TRBJ2-4, with 13 bases aligning to TRBD2. Losses at the gene ends were 1 base for V and 4 bases for J; bases not matched to a gene: 7. Germline V CDR1 and CDR2: MNHNS, SASEGT. The CDR3 extends over 18 amino acids.

The chain has TRBV4-1 and TRBJ1-1; a weak D match, TRBD1 (6 bases). CDR3 length: 15 residues. Germline values: CDR1 MGHRA, CDR2 YSYEKL. V lost 2 bases and J 5 bases, leaving 15 bases between the germline ends. The DNA of the CDR3 is TGCGCCAGCAGCCAAAGAGGAACAGGGCCAACTGAAGCTTTCTTT. Its translation is CASSQRGTGPTEAFF.

The J gene is TRBJ2-1, the V gene TRBV27; 8 positions match TRBD2. The ends lost 6 bases at V and 3 bases at J; junction bases unmatched: 7. This CDR3 comprises 15 residues. Per germline, CDR1 MNHEY and CDR2 SMNVEV (reference sequence). CDR3 region: CASSPPGLVYNEQFF. In DNA, the CDR3 is TGTGCCAGCAGCCCCCCGGGACTAGTCTACAATGAGCAGTTCTTC.

CDR3 region: CASSQAGLGGTDTQYF. CDR3 DNA: TGTGCCAGCAGCCAAGCTGGCCTGGGGGGAACAGATACGCAGTATTTT. The V gene is TRBV3-1 (or the pseudogene TRBV3-2), the J gene TRBJ2-3; TRBD2 might be the D (6 bases). Germline V gives CDR1 LGHDT, CDR2 YNNKEL (reference sequence). Trimming shortened V by 1 base and J by 3 bases, and 14 bases separated the two germline ends. This CDR3 is built from 16 residues.

V is TRBV19 and J is TRBJ2-1; TRBD1 matches 9 bases. The V gene's germline CDR1 is LNHDA and CDR2 SQIVND (reference sequence). With 8 bases clipped from V and 6 bases from J, the junction kept 11 bases outside the gene matches. The length of the CDR3 is 15 residues. The CDR3 loop reads CASGVTGGFANEQFF. DNA of the CDR3: TGTGCCAGTGGCGTGACAGGGGGATTCGCCAATGAGCAGTTCTTC.

As concerns this clone: The same CDR3 arises from other DNA sequences in this sample as well. The gene calls are TRBV12-3 or TRBV12-4 and TRBJ1-1; the D gene is possibly TRBD1 (5 bases). The CDR3 is 13 amino acids. V was trimmed by 2 bases and J by 3 bases, leaving 7 bases between them. The CDR3 DNA is TGTGCCAGCAGTTTACGACAGTACACTGAAGCTTTCTTT. Protein sequence: CASSLRQYTEAFF.

This clone was found once. The rearrangement links TRBV27 to TRBJ2-3; 8 bases match TRBD2. Germline CDR1 MNHEY, CDR2 SMNVEV (reference sequence). The CDR3 extends over 15 amino acids. The ends lost 6 bases at V and 4 bases at J; junction bases unmatched: 9. CDR3 in amino acids: CASRLTSVGADTQYF. The DNA for the CDR3 is TGTGCCAGCAGACTGACTAGCGTTGGTGCAGATACGCAGTATTTT.

This chain joins TRBV7-2 and TRBJ2-2; D remains unclear. V was trimmed by 1 base and J by 5 bases, leaving 8 bases between them. The CDR3 is 14 amino acids. CDR1 is SGHTA and CDR2 is FQGNSA in the germline V gene. CDR3 sequence (DNA): TGTGCCAGCAGCTTAGGTTCCTTAACCGGGGAGCTGTTTTTT. It is translated as CASSLGSLTGELFF.

V and J are TRBV6-2 or TRBV6-3 and TRBJ1-1; TRBD1 agrees at 7 bases. Germline values: CDR1 MNHEY, CDR2 SVGEGT. J was trimmed by 0 bases and V by 2 bases; bases with no gene match: 3. The CDR3 has 15 residues. The CDR3 DNA sequence: TGTGCCAGCAGTTACCGGGGACAGATGAACACTGAAGCTTTCTTT. This encodes CASSYRGQMNTEAFF.

The count of this clone is one. The chain uses TRBV6-2 or TRBV6-3 and TRBJ1-2; D not certain. The CDR3 sequence is 15 residues long. Germline loops: CDR1 MNHEY, CDR2 SVGEGT. Trimming took off 6 bases at V and 8 bases at J, with 22 bases between the two ends. This chain's CDR3 is CASSPGELLTMGYTF. CDR3 coding DNA: TGTGCCAGCAGCCCAGGAGAGCTACTAACTATGGGCTACACCTTC.

J is TRBJ1-1 and V is TRBV2, with 9 bases lining up with TRBD1. Germline CDR1 SNHLY, CDR2 FYNNEI. The CDR3 is made up of 14 amino acids. The junction had 10 bases not matched to a gene; V was cut back by 4 bases and J by 10 bases. CDR3 amino acids: CASSVGPGQGGAFF. CDR3 nucleotides: TGTGCCAGCAGTGTAGGCCCGGGACAGGGAGGAGCTTTCTTT.

This chain joins TRBV7-9 and TRBJ1-1, with TRBD1 matching over 7 bases. The germline CDR1 and CDR2 sequences are SEHNR and FQNEAQ (reference sequence). With 3 bases clipped from V and 0 bases from J, the junction kept 13 bases outside the gene matches. The CDR3 is 18 amino acids. The CDR3, as DNA: TGTGCCAGCAGCTTCCCAGGGGGACAACCGGGAATGAACACTGAAGCTTTCTTT. As protein: CASSFPGGQPGMNTEAFF.

Written as DNA, the CDR3 is TGCGCCAGCAGCTTGGGCGGGGGGACAGGGAACAATGAGCAGTTCTTC. Protein: CASSLGGGTGNNEQFF. The chain has TRBV5-1 and TRBJ2-1; D is possibly TRBD1 (9 bases). The germline gives CDR1 SGHRS, CDR2 YFSETQ. Trimming cost V 0 bases and J 5 bases, with 15 bases left between them. This CDR3 comprises 16 residues. The entire variable domain, with the rest obtained from reference TRBV5-1 and TRBJ2-1, is as follows: KAGVTQTPRYLIKTRGQQVTLSCSPISGHRSVSWYQQTPGQGLQFLFEYFSETQRNKGNFPGRFSGRQFSNSRSEMNVSTLELGDSALYLCASSLGGGTGNNEQFFGPGTRLTVL.

The V call is TRBV28, the J call TRBJ2-4; 7 bases agree with TRBD1. Germline-derived CDR1 and CDR2 are MDHEN and SYDVKM. This CDR3 region has 20 residues. Trimming cost V 4 bases and J 3 bases; bases outside gene matches: 21. CDR3 protein: CASSSTSEVSGGGGKNIQYF. CDR3 nucleotide sequence: TGTGCCAGCAGTTCGACTTCCGAAGTTTCAGGGGGTGGAGGCAAAAACATTCAGTACTTC.

This clone occurred a few times. The rearrangement links TRBV7-9 to TRBJ2-5; D gene unclear. From germline, CDR1 is SEHNR and CDR2 FQNEAQ (reference sequence). The CDR3 contains 12 residues. The ends were cut back, 6 bases at V and 5 bases at J, with 10 bases in the middle. CDR3 DNA sequence: TGTGCCAGCAGTTCGCCAGTGGAGACCCAGTACTTC. Translated: CASSSPVETQYF.

V is TRBV10-3 and J is TRBJ1-1; tentatively, D is TRBD1 (6 bases). CDR3 length: 13 amino acids. Trimming pared 11 bases from V and 5 bases from J, leaving 18 bases between. CDR1 and CDR2 from the germline V gene are ENHRY and SYGVKD. CDR3 amino acids: CASHPGQNTEAFF. The DNA for the CDR3 is TGTGCCTCCCACCCGGGACAAAATACTGAAGCTTTCTTT.

V is TRBV5-1 and J is TRBJ2-5, with 7 nucleotides matching TRBD1. The CDR3 is 18 residues long. Trimming took 1 base from V and 1 from J; bases not matched to a gene: 13. Germline V lookup: CDR1 SGHRS, CDR2 YFSETQ. CDR3 nucleotides: TGCGCCAGCAGCTTGCTGGCAGGGGGTGGCCCTATCCAAGAGACCCAGTACTTC. The encoded protein is CASSLLAGGGPIQETQYF.